This T cell receptor beta chain was recovered during a study of blood T cell repertoires in COVID-19. About the study: Nucleic acid was either cDNA or gDNA, and it came from T cells, B-cell-depleted T cells, or PBMCs.

V was cut by 5 bases and J by 3 bases, with 13 bases left in between. This CDR3 contains 14 residues. Germline V lookup: CDR1 SEHNR, CDR2 FQNEAQ (reference sequence). Study processing details: Nucleated cell counts were estimated from reference gene primer amplification. Using immunoSEQ multiplex PCR, the repertoire was profiled, and TCRdb retains in-frame clones only, with some absent. That table gives V, J and clone size, and the DNA gave D and trimming. The repertoire has 400,000 to 500,000 clones, 85% to 90% of them found once; the top ten carry less than 2%. The origin of this receptor is a woman aged 40-49 years who had recovered from COVID-19. Sequencing was performed on PBMCs or T cells enriched from blood (not recorded which). This sequence joins TRBV7-9 and TRBJ1-1; no definite D call. The CDR3, as DNA: TGTGCCAGCAGCCCAGGACGGAGGGACACTGAAGCTTTCTTT. Translating gives CASSPGRRDTEAFF.